These T cell receptor beta chains were read from a single sample in a study of beta chain features in type 1 diabetes. Libraries were prepared by immunoSEQ multiplex PCR; TCRdb keeps only in-frame clonotypes and omits some of them. This sample yields more than 120,000 clones, of which 10% are seen a single time; about 1.3% belongs to the top ten. Sequencing was performed on naive CD4+ T cells from blood. These receptors came from a man between 18 and 29 years old in good health. Each CDR3 is given without its conserved first and last residue.

j_call v_call cdr3_aa
TRBJ1-1 TRBV10-3 AIRVGTAMNTEAF
TRBJ1-6 TRBV7-8 ASSLGDRDNSPLH
TRBJ2-1 TRBV9 ASSDLDRPRLSEQF
TRBJ1-4 TRBV11-2 ASSTSGKLF
TRBJ2-4 TRBV30 AWSVLGGGTAKNIQY
TRBJ2-5 TRBV7-2 ASSFVLLADKETQY
TRBJ2-7 TRBV4-1 ASSSGQGAPLEQY
TRBJ2-3 TRBV2 ASKEGAQGDTQY
TRBJ1-2 TRBV25-1 ASSGGQHHYGYT
TRBJ2-5 TRBV28 ASSSSGLRAAEQY
TRBJ2-5 TRBV9 ASSVAPSGGQETQY
TRBJ2-2 TRBV9 ASSVVPRGRNTGELF
TRBJ2-5 TRBV7-2 ASSSKGHRGLEETQY
TRBJ2-6 TRBV7-9 ASSPRGGGVGGANVLT
TRBJ2-1 TRBV7-9 ASSQGDFYNEQF
TRBJ1-6 TRBV29-1 SANTGTSQSSYNSPLH
TRBJ1-1 TRBV5-4 ASSFRQGARTEAF
TRBJ1-2 TRBV14 ASSPGTGYT
TRBJ2-7 TRBV28 ASSSDRDYEQY
TRBJ2-5 TRBV7-2 ASEGVSLETQY
TRBJ1-5 TRBV28 ASSWGGTGNQPQH
TRBJ1-5 TRBV4-3 ASSQGQGNQPQH
TRBJ2-2 TRBV4-1 ASSQGPGLAGGRRMTGELF
TRBJ1-5 TRBV18 ASSRQGFEQPQH
TRBJ1-6 TRBV9 ASSGGGNNSPLH
TRBJ2-3 TRBV6-5 ASSYGLGPY
TRBJ2-7 TRBV20-1 SAETYEQY
TRBJ2-5 TRBV19 ASSIRGETQY